These 26 T cell receptor beta chains originate from one sample sequenced in a study of blood T cells in healthy people across ages. Through a sample-barcoded 5' primer and a J-beta primer mix, a second PCR was run for roughly 7 to 12 cycles. TCRdb independently ran MiXCR on the 5' RACE reads; one entry per CDR3 protein. The sample contains about 1.1 million distinct CDR3 sequences, less than 45% of which appear only once. The sequenced material came from blood. The receptor set was obtained from a man between 18 and 29 years old in good health.

V gene TRBV29-1 combines with J gene TRBJ1-1, with D unclear. V lost 3 bases, J lost 1 base, and 9 bases lay in between. Germline V CDR1 and CDR2: SQVTM, ANQGSEA. The CDR3 is made up of 13 amino acids. The CDR3 sequence is CSVDLPTNTEAFF. The CDR3 nucleotides are TGCAGCGTTGATCTCCCGACGAACACTGAAGCTTTCTTT.

The V and J genes are TRBV6-1 and TRBJ1-5, with D tentatively TRBD1 (6 bases). The CDR3 has 14 residues. The germline V gene has CDR1 MNHNS and CDR2 SASEGT. V lost 6 bases, J lost 2 bases, and 11 bases lay in between. CDR3 DNA: TGTGCCAGCAGGGTCAGGGGAGGCAATCAGCCCCAGCATTTT. Protein sequence: CASRVRGGNQPQHF.

This clonotype was recorded a few times. This rearrangement joins TRBV2 to TRBJ1-2; the D gene is possibly TRBD1 (6 bases). Germline V gene data show CDR1 as SNHLY and CDR2 as FYNNEI. This CDR3 has 16 amino acids. V lost 6 bases, J lost 4 bases, and 21 bases lay in between. The CDR3 protein is CASRGDETGWAYGYTF. CDR3 DNA sequence: TGTGCCAGCAGGGGAGACGAAACAGGGTGGGCCTATGGCTACACCTTC.

This clonotype was detected many times. The CDR3 coding sequence is TGCGCCAGCAGCACAAACTCTCCCGGGAATGAGCAGTTCTTC. The encoded protein is CASSTNSPGNEQFF. This chain uses TRBV5-1 with TRBJ2-1; D remains unclear. The germline CDR1 and CDR2 sequences are SGHRS and YFSETQ. Trimming took 4 bases from V and 7 from J, leaving 15 bases between them. The CDR3 runs to 14 residues.

V and J are TRBV6-1 and TRBJ2-7, with a weak D call TRBD2 (5 bases). The germline V gene has CDR1 MNHNS and CDR2 SASEGT. V lost 4 bases and J lost 6, with 7 bases in between. The CDR3 extends over 11 amino acids. This CDR3 is CASSGGCEQYF. The CDR3 DNA is TGTGCCAGCAGTGGAGGGTGCGAGCAGTACTTC.

This clonotype was recorded a few times. CDR3 sequence reads: CASSEDRRETQYF. CDR3 DNA: TGTGCCAGCAGTGAGGACAGACGCGAGACCCAGTACTTC. The chain carries TRBV25-1 and TRBJ2-7; D may be TRBD1 (6 bases). TRBJ2-5 explains the end of the DNA better; the J call may be wrong. The CDR3 extends over 13 amino acids. Germline-derived CDR1 and CDR2 are MGHDK and SYGVNS.

V gene TRBV12-3 or TRBV12-4 combines with J gene TRBJ1-2, with TRBD1 matching 8 bases. The J segment lost 12 bases and the V segment lost 4 bases, leaving 13 bases of the junction unmatched. This CDR3 region has 14 residues. CDR3 sequence (DNA): TGTGCCAGCAGTTCAGACAGGGGCCTGGGGGGCGACACCTTC. Translating gives CASSSDRGLGGDTF.

This clonotype has only a few counts. The chain is built from TRBV7-9 and TRBJ2-7; 9 bases are a match to TRBD1. Germline V gives CDR1 SEHNR, CDR2 FQNEAQ (reference sequence). The CDR3 has 14 residues. The V gene end was trimmed by 5 bases and the J gene end by 6 bases; junction bases not matched to a gene: 8. The CDR3 protein is CASSAAGQGSEQYF. For the CDR3, the DNA is TGTGCCAGCAGCGCCGCGGGACAGGGCTCCGAGCAGTACTTC.

The genes are TRBV9 and TRBJ1-2; D is unresolved. CDR1 and CDR2 from the germline V gene are SGDLS and YYNGEE. This CDR3 has 13 amino acids. V shed 0 bases and J shed 11 bases, with 14 bases lying between them. CDR3 region: CASSVEAAGLYTF. The CDR3 nucleotides read TGTGCCAGCAGCGTAGAGGCGGCAGGCCTATACACCTTC.

V gene TRBV6-2 or TRBV6-3 combines with J gene TRBJ1-2; a possible D gene is TRBD1 (6 bases). CDR1 MNHEY and CDR2 SVGEGT come from the germline V gene. The ends were cut back, 6 bases at V and 4 bases at J, with 18 bases in the middle. This CDR3 has 15 amino acids. The CDR3 DNA is TGTGCCAGCAGCCCTTCGGACAGCTTGCCCTATGGCTACACCTTC. Its protein is CASSPSDSLPYGYTF.

The chain carries TRBV12-3 or TRBV12-4 and TRBJ2-5; D remains ambiguous. The end of the DNA fits TRBJ2-7 better, so the J call may be wrong. The CDR3 is 14 amino acids. DNA for the CDR3: TGTGCCAGCAGTTCGGACGGAACCCTGGACGAGCAGTACTTC. This sequence encodes CASSSDGTLDEQYF.

The J gene is TRBJ2-3, the V gene TRBV4-1, with 8 positions matching TRBD1. The CDR3 contains 17 residues. Germline CDR1 MGHRA, CDR2 YSYEKL. With V trimmed by 6 bases and J by 2 bases, 13 bases remained unmatched. The CDR3 coding sequence is TGCGCCAGCAGACGGACTGCCCCGGGACAGGTCACAGATACGCAGTATTTT. Translating it yields CASRRTAPGQVTDTQYF.

This chain joins TRBV12-3 or TRBV12-4 and TRBJ2-2; no clear D. This CDR3 spans 13 amino acids. The V end was cut by 7 bases, the J end by 1 base, with 7 bases between. This CDR3 reads CASTPGNTGELFF. In DNA form, the CDR3 reads TGTGCCAGCACTCCGGGGAACACCGGGGAGCTGTTTTTT.

This chain connects TRBV9 to TRBJ2-1; D call uncertain. Germline V gives CDR1 SGDLS, CDR2 YYNGEE. The CDR3 is 18 amino acids. Between the trimmed V and J ends, which lost 0 bases and 7 bases, there was a span of 23 bases. CDR3 protein: CASSVAPRTSPSANEQFF. The CDR3 nucleotides read TGTGCCAGCAGCGTAGCCCCTCGAACCAGCCCCAGCGCTAATGAGCAGTTCTTC. Complete variable domain (other parts from reference TRBV9 and TRBJ2-1): DSGVTQTPKHLITATGQRVTLRCSPRSGDLSVYWYQQSLDQGLQFLIQYYNGEERAKGNILERFSAQQFPDLHSELNLSSLELGDSALYFCASSVAPRTSPSANEQFFGPGTRLTVL.

V usage is TRBV12-3 or TRBV12-4 and J usage is TRBJ1-5; 8 bases are a match to TRBD1. The CDR3 covers 13 residues. Trimming cost V 6 bases and J 6 bases; bases outside gene matches: 4. The CDR3 protein is CASRTGAAQPQHF. CDR3 nucleotide sequence: TGTGCCAGCAGGACAGGGGCCGCTCAGCCCCAGCATTTT.

The rearrangement joins TRBV9 to TRBJ1-2; D gene uncertain. The CDR3 totals 12 residues. Germline V CDR1 and CDR2: SGDLS, YYNGEE. Trimming left V 6 bases short and J 6 bases short, with 12 bases between. The CDR3, as DNA: TGTGCCAGCAACGACGGACTGAATGGCTACACCTTC. This sequence encodes CASNDGLNGYTF.

This clonotype was counted between two and nine times. The chain uses TRBV4-3 and TRBJ1-1, with no clear D. Looked up from germline, CDR1 is LGHNA and CDR2 is YSLEER. Trimming removed 0 bases from V and 9 bases from J, with 11 bases in between. The CDR3 has 13 residues. The CDR3 sequence is CASSQDVSGKAFF. CDR3 nucleotide sequence: TGCGCCAGCAGCCAAGATGTTTCGGGGAAAGCTTTCTTT.

This sequence joins TRBV21-1 and TRBJ2-3. TRBV21-1 represents a pseudogene. The CDR3 contains 17 residues. CDR3 region: CASSKARGIRRSDTQYF. CDR3 DNA: TGTGCCAGCAGCAAAGCACGGGGAATTAGACGATCAGATACGCAGTATTTT.

This clonotype turned up a few times. The chain has TRBV4-3 and TRBJ1-5; D not resolved. Germline CDR1 is LGHNA and CDR2 is YSLEER. The CDR3 runs 15 residues. The V gene lost 0 bases and the J gene lost 4 bases, with 10 bases spanning the gap. CDR3 coding DNA: TGCGCCAGCAGCCAAGACGTGCACAGAAATCAGCCCCAGCATTTT. This translates into CASSQDVHRNQPQHF.

This clonotype was found a few times. This chain connects TRBV14 to TRBJ1-5; no definite D call. The CDR3 totals 14 residues. Germline CDR1 is SGHDN and CDR2 is FVKESK. The V and J ends lost 4 bases and 0 bases respectively, with 7 bases between them. The DNA for the CDR3 is TGTGCCAGCAGCCCGTCTTATAGCAATCAGCCCCAGCATTTT. Translated: CASSPSYSNQPQHF.

The chain has TRBV7-2 and TRBJ2-1; TRBD1 is a possible D gene (5 bases). This CDR3 region has 15 residues. Germline CDR1 SGHTA, CDR2 FQGNSA. The ends were cut back, 4 bases at V and 3 bases at J, with 13 bases in the middle. CDR3 protein: CASSWTFLFYNEQFF. In DNA, the CDR3 is TGTGCCAGCAGCTGGACATTTCTCTTCTACAATGAGCAGTTCTTC.

The genes are TRBV6-5 and TRBJ2-2; no firm D call. V lost 2 bases and J 4 bases, leaving 11 bases between the germline ends. Per germline, CDR1 MNHEY and CDR2 SVGAGI. This CDR3 spans 15 amino acids. CDR3: CASSYNRPSTGELFF. The CDR3 coding sequence is TGTGCCAGCAGTTACAATAGGCCGTCCACCGGGGAGCTGTTTTTT.

There are a few counts of this clonotype. The V gene is TRBV5-5, the J gene TRBJ2-3; D is possibly TRBD2 (6 bases). This CDR3 comprises 16 residues. Between the trimmed V and J ends, which lost 5 bases and 3 bases, there was a span of 19 bases. CDR1 is SGHKS, CDR2 YYEKEE, per germline (reference sequence). Here the CDR3 reads CASSTTPWAGTDTQYF. The CDR3, as DNA: TGTGCCAGCAGTACTACACCATGGGCGGGGACAGATACGCAGTATTTT.

The sample holds a few counts of this clonotype. The chain links TRBV7-9 to TRBJ1-1; unclear D gene. The CDR3 is 12 amino acids. Germline loops: CDR1 SEHNR, CDR2 FQNEAQ (reference sequence). Between the trimmed V and J ends, which lost 1 base and 7 bases, there was a span of 7 bases. CDR3: CASSLGGNEAFF. For the CDR3, the DNA is TGTGCCAGCAGCTTAGGTGGGAATGAAGCTTTCTTT.

This chain's CDR3 is CASTFNQMGTNEKLFF. CDR3 nucleotide sequence: TGTGCCAGCACGTTTAATCAAATGGGAACTAATGAAAAACTGTTTTTT. The rearrangement links TRBV12-3 or TRBV12-4 to TRBJ1-4; the D is unclear. V was pared by 7 bases and J by 1 base, with 16 bases between. The length of the CDR3 is 16 residues.

Written as DNA, the CDR3 is TGTGCCAGCAGTTACTCGGCGGGGGGGCTGACCGGGGAGCTGTTTTTT. Translated, it gives CASSYSAGGLTGELFF. The chain couples TRBV6-5 to TRBJ2-2; 9 bases agree with TRBD2. The CDR3 covers 16 residues. CDR1 and CDR2 from the germline V gene are MNHEY and SVGAGI. J was trimmed by 5 bases and V by 0 bases; bases with no gene match: 4.